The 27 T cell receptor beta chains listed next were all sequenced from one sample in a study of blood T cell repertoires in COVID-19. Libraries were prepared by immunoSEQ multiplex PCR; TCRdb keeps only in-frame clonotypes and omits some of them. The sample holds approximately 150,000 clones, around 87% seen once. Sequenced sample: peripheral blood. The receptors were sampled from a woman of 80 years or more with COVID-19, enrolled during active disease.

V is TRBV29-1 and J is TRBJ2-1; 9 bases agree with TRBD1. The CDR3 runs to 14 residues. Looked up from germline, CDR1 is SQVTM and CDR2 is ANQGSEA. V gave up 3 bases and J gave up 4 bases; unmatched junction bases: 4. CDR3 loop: CSVDGTGLYNEQFF. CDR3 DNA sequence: TGCAGCGTTGATGGGACAGGGTTATACAATGAGCAGTTCTTC.

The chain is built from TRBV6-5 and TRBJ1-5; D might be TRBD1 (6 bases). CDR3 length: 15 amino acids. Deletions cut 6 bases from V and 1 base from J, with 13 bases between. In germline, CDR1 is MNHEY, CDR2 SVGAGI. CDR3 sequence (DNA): TGTGCCAGCAGCCCGACAGGAAGCAGCAATCAGCCCCAGCATTTT. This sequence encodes CASSPTGSSNQPQHF.

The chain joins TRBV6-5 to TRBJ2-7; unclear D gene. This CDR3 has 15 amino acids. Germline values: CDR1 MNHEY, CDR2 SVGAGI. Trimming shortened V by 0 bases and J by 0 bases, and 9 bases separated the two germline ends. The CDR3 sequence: CASSYSVIDSYEQYF. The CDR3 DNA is TGTGCCAGCAGTTACTCCGTGATAGACTCCTACGAGCAGTACTTC.

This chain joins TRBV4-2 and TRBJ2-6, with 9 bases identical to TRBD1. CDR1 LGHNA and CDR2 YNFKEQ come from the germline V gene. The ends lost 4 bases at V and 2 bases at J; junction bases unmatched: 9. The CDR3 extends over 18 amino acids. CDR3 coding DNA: TGTGCCAGCAGCCCCTCTGGAACAGGGGGCGCTGGGGCCAACGTCCTGACTTTC. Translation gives CASSPSGTGGAGANVLTF.

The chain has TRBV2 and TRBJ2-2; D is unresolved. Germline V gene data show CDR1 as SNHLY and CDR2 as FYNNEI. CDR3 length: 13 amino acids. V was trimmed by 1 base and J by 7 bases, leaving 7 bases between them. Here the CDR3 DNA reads TGTGCCAGCAGTGAAGACGGGTTCGGGGAGCTGTTTTTT. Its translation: CASSEDGFGELFF.

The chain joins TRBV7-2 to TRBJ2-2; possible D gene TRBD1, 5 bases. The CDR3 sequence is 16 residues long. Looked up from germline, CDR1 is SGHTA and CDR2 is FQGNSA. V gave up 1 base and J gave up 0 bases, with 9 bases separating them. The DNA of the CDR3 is TGTGCCAGCAGCTTAGGGTCCAGGGCGAACACCGGGGAGCTGTTTTTT. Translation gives CASSLGSRANTGELFF.

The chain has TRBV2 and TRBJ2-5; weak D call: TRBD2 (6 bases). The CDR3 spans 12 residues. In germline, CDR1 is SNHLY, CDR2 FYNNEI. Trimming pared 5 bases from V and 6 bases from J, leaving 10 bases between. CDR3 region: CASSLEGKTQYF. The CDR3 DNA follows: TGTGCCAGCAGTTTGGAGGGGAAGACCCAGTACTTC.

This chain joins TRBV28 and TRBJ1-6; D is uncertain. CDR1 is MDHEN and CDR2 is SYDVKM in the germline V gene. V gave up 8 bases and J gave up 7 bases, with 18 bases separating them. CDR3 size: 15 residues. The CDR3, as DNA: TGTGCCAGCTATTCCCAGGCATGGTCGAATTCACCCCTCCACTTT. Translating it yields CASYSQAWSNSPLHF.

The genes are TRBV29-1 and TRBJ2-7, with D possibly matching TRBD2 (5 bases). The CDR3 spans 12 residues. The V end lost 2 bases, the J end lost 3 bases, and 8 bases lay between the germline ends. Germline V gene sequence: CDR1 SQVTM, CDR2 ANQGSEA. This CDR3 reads CSVEYGNYEQYF. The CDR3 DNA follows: TGCAGCGTTGAATACGGGAACTACGAGCAGTACTTC.

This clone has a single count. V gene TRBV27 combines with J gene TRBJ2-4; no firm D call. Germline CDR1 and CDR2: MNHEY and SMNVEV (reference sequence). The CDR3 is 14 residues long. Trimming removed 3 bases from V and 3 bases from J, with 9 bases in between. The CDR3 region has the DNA TGTGCCAGCAGTTTTTCGTCCGGCAAAAACATTCAGTACTTC. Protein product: CASSFSSGKNIQYF.

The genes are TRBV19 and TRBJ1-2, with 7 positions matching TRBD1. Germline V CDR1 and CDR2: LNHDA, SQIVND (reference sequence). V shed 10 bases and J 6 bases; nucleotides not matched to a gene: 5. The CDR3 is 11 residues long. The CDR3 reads CATHRGNGYTF. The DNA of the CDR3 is TGTGCCACCCACAGGGGTAATGGCTACACCTTC.

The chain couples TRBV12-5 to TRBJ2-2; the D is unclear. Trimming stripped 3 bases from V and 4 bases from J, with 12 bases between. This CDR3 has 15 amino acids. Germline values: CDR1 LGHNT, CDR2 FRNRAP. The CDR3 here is CASGLLLDSTGELFF. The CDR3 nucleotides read TGTGCTAGTGGTTTATTGCTCGACTCCACCGGGGAGCTGTTTTTT.

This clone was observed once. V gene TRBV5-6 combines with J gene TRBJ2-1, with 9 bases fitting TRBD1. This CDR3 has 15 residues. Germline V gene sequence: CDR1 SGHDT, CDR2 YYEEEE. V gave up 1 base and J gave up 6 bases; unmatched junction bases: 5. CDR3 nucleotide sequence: TGTGCCAGCAGCTTGACCGGGACAGGGATCAATGAGCAGTTCTTC. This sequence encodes CASSLTGTGINEQFF. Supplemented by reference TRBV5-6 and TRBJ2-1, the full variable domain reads DAGVTQSPTHLIKTRGQQVTLRCSPKSGHDTVSWYQQALGQGPQFIFQYYEEEERQRGNFPDRFSGHQFPNYSSELNVNALLLGDSALYLCASSLTGTGINEQFFGPGTRLTVL.

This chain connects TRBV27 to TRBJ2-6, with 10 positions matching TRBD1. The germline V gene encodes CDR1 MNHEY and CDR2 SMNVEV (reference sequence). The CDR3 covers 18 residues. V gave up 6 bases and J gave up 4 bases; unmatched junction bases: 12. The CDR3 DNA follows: TGTGCCAGCAGCCTCTCCGGGACAGGGGTCTCCGGGGCCAACGTCCTGACTTTC. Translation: CASSLSGTGVSGANVLTF. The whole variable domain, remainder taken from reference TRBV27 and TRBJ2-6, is EAQVTQNPRYLITVTGKKLTVTCSQNMNHEYMSWYRQDPGLGLRQIYYSMNVEVTDKGDVPEGYKVSRKEKRNFPLILESPSPNQTSLYFCASSLSGTGVSGANVLTFGAGSRLTVL.

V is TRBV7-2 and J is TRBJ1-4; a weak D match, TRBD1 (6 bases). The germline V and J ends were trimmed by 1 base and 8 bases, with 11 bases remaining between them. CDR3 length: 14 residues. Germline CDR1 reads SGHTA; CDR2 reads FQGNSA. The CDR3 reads CASSLVQGREKLFF. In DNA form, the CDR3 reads TGTGCCAGCAGCTTAGTACAGGGTCGGGAAAAACTGTTTTTT.

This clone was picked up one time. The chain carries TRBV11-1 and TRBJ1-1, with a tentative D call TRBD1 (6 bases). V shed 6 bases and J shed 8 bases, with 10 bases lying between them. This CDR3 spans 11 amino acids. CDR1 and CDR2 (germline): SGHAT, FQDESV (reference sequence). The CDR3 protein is CASRFQGEAFF. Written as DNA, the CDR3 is TGTGCCAGCAGGTTTCAGGGGGAAGCTTTCTTT.

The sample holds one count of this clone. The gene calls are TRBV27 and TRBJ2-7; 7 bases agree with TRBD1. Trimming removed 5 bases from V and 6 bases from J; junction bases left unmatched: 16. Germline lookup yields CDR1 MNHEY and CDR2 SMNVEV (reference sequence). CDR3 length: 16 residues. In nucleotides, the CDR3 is TGTGCCAGCAGTCCCATGCGACAGGGTCTCGGTACCGAGCAGTACTTC. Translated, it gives CASSPMRQGLGTEQYF.

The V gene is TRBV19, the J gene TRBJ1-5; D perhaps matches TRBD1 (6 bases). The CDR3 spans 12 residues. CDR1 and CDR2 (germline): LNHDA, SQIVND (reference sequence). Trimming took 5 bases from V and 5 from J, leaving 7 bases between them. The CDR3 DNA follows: TGTGCCAGTAGTTACAGGGATCAGCCCCAGCATTTT. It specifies CASSYRDQPQHF.

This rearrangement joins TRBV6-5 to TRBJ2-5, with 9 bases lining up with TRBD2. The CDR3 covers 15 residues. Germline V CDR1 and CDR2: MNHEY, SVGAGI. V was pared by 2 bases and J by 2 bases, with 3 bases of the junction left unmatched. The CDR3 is CASSYGGLAQETQYF. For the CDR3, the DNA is TGTGCCAGCAGTTACGGGGGACTAGCTCAAGAGACCCAGTACTTC.

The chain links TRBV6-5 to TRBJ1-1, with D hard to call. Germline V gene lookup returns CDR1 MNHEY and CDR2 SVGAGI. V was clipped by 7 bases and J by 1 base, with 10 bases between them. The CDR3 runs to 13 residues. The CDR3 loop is CASTSRANTEAFF. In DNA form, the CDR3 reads TGTGCCAGCACTTCGCGTGCGAACACTGAAGCTTTCTTT.

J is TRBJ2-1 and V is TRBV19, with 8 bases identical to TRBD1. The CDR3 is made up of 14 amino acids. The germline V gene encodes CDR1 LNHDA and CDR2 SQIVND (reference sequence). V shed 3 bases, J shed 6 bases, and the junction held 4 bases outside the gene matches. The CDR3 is CASSIRQGSNEQFF. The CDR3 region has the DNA TGTGCCAGTAGTATTCGACAGGGGTCCAATGAGCAGTTCTTC.

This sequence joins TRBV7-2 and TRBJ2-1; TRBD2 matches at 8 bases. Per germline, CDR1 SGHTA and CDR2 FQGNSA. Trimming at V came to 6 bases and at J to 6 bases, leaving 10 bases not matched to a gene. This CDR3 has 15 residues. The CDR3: CASSVAGRPLNEQFF. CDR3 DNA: TGTGCCAGCAGTGTAGCGGGGAGACCTCTCAATGAGCAGTTCTTC.

CDR3 region: CASSQVRTSSSNTGELFF. The CDR3 DNA follows: TGTGCCAGCAGCCAGGTTAGGACTAGCTCCTCGAACACCGGGGAGCTGTTTTTT. The chain combines TRBV3-1 (or the pseudogene TRBV3-2) with TRBJ2-2, with 8 positions matching TRBD2. The germline V gene encodes CDR1 LGHDT and CDR2 YNNKEL (reference sequence). The junction had 9 bases not matched to a gene; V was cut back by 3 bases and J by 0 bases. The CDR3 has 18 residues.

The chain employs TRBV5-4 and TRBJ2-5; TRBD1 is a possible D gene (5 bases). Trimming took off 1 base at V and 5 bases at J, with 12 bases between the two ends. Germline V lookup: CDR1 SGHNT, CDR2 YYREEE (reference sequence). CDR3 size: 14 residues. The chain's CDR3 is CASSLRGPPETQYF. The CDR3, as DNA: TGTGCCAGCAGCTTGAGGGGCCCTCCGGAGACCCAGTACTTC.

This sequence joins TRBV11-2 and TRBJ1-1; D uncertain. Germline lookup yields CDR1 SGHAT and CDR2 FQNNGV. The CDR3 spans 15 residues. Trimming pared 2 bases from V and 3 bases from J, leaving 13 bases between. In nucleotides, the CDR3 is TGTGCCAGCAGCTTATTTTGGAAGGCGGACACTGAAGCTTTCTTT. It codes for CASSLFWKADTEAFF.

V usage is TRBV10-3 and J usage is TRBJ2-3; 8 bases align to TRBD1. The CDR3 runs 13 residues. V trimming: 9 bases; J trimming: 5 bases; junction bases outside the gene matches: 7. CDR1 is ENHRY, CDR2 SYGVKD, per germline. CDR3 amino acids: CAIQQGAEDTQYF. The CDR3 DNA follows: TGTGCCATTCAGCAGGGGGCTGAAGATACGCAGTATTTT.

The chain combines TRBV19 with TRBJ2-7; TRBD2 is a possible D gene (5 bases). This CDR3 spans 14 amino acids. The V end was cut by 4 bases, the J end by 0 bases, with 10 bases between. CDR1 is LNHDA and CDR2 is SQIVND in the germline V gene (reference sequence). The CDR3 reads CASSRTGSSYEQYF. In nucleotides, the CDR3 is TGTGCCAGTAGTAGGACTGGTAGCTCCTACGAGCAGTACTTC. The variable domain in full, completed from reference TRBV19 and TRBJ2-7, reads DGGITQSPKYLFRKEGQNVTLSCEQNLNHDAMYWYRQDPGQGLRLIYYSQIVNDFQKGDIAEGYSVSREKKESFPLTVTSAQKNPTAFYLCASSRTGSSYEQYFGPGTRLTVT.